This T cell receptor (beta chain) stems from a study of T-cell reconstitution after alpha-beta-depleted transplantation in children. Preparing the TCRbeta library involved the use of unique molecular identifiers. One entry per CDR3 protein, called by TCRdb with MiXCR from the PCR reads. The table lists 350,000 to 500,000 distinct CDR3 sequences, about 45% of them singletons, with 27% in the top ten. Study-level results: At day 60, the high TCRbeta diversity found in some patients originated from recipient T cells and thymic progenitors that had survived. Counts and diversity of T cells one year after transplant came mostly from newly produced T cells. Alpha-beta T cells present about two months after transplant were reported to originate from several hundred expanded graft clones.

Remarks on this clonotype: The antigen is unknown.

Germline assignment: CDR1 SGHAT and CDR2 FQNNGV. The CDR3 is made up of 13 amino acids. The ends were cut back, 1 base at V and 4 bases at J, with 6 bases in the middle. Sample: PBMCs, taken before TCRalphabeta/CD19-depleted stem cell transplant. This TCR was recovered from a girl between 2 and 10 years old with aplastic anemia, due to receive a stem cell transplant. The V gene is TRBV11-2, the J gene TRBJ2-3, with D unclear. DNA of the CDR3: TGTGCCAGCAGCTTAGTCTATTCAGATACGCAGTATTTT. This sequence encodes CASSLVYSDTQYF.